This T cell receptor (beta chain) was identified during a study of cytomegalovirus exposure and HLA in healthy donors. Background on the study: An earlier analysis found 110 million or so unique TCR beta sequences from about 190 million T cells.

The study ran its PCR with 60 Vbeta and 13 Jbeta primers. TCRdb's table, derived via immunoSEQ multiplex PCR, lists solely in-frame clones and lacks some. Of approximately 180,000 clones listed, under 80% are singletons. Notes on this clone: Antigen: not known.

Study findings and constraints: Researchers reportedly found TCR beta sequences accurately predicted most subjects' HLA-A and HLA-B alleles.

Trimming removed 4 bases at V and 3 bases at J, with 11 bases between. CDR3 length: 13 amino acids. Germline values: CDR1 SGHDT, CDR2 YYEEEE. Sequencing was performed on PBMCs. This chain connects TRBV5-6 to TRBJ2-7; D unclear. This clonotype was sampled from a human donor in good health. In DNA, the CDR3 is TGTGCCAGCAGCCCCTCCCCCCTCTACGAGCAGTACTTC. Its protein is CASSPSPLYEQYF. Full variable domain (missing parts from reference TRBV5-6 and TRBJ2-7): DAGVTQSPTHLIKTRGQQVTLRCSPKSGHDTVSWYQQALGQGPQFIFQYYEEEERQRGNFPDRFSGHQFPNYSSELNVNALLLGDSALYLCASSPSPLYEQYFGPGTRLTVT.